This T cell receptor (beta chain) was observed in a study of blood T cell repertoires in COVID-19. Study at large: Acute-phase and convalescent COVID-19 samples originated in the United States, Italy and Spain. The analysed material was cDNA or gDNA that came from T cells, B-cell-depleted T cells, or PBMCs.

Source study methods: Counts of nucleated cells, estimated from reference gene primer amplification, were obtained. The assay was immunoSEQ multiplex PCR, and TCRdb's table has in-frame clones only and misses some. Clonal size and the V and J genes are those of that table, whereas D and trimming came from the DNA. This sample has 100,000 or so clones, with more than 85% found just once. Per germline, CDR1 ENHRY and CDR2 SYGVKD. The ends lost 4 bases at V and 6 bases at J; junction bases unmatched: 8. This CDR3 region has 14 residues. The gene calls are TRBV10-3 and TRBJ1-2; 7 bases are shared with TRBD1. What was sequenced was peripheral blood. This receptor was taken from a human donor with acute or convalescent COVID-19. The donor label of this sample is uncertain. The CDR3 coding sequence is TGTGCCATCAGTGCAAGTAACAGGGGCGATGGCTACACCTTC. Protein sequence: CAISASNRGDGYTF.